This TCR beta chain is from a study of T cells in Graves' hyperthyroidism and ophthalmopathy. Study-level background: Peripheral blood was collected at initial diagnosis, before any treatment.

TCR beta CDR3 regions were amplified from RNA. The HTBI set primed first-round TCR CDR3 RT-PCR. MiXCR, applied by TCRdb to the multiplex PCR reads, yields one record per CDR3 protein. This repertoire shows 600,000 to 700,000 distinct CDR3 sequences, 14% to 15% found once; its top ten account for 3.5% to 4.5%. Thyroid ultrasound and orbital computed tomography, with clinical symptoms and serum thyroxine and TRAb, informed diagnoses. A roughly 10 ml volume of fresh peripheral blood provided the PBMCs. Ten or more counts support this clonotype. V was cut by 8 bases and J by 4 bases, with 14 bases left in between. This CDR3 is built from 13 residues. CDR1 and CDR2 from the germline V gene are MNHEY and SMNVEV (reference sequence).

This receptor was obtained from a middle-aged woman with Graves' ophthalmopathy. The sequenced sample was blood. The rearrangement links TRBV27 to TRBJ1-2; D gene unclear. The CDR3 nucleotides read TGTGCCAGCGGCCGGCTCTTAGGCTATGGCTACACCTTC. This sequence encodes CASGRLLGYGYTF.